The TCR beta chain under discussion was sequenced for a study of CD8+ T cells in alopecia areata. Study results and caveats: How baseline CD8+ expansion relates to response remains uncertain (there was one nonresponder).

CDR1 GTSNPN and CDR2 SVGIG come from the germline V gene (reference sequence). The CDR3 loop spans 13 amino acids. Trimming removed 3 bases from V and 3 bases from J, with 11 bases in between. This clone was detected only a few times. Its antigen is still unknown. After isolation, RNA underwent reverse transcription to generate cDNA as the sequencing template. The data were produced by immunoSEQ multiplex PCR, yet TCRdb's version contains in-frame clones alone and is incomplete. Found here are about 90,000 clones, 44% of them singletons; the top ten hold around 18%. Treatment here: oral pan-JAK inhibitor, 5-10 mg twice daily.

The sample in question was CD8+ T cells sorted from blood, obtained at week 24, from a patient treated with tofacitinib. The J gene is TRBJ1-1, the V gene TRBV30; possibly TRBD1 for D (6 bases). The sequence derives from a human donor with alopecia areata. The CDR3 DNA sequence: TGTGCCTGGAGAAAGACAGGTTACACTGAAGCTTTCTTT. This sequence encodes CAWRKTGYTEAFF.